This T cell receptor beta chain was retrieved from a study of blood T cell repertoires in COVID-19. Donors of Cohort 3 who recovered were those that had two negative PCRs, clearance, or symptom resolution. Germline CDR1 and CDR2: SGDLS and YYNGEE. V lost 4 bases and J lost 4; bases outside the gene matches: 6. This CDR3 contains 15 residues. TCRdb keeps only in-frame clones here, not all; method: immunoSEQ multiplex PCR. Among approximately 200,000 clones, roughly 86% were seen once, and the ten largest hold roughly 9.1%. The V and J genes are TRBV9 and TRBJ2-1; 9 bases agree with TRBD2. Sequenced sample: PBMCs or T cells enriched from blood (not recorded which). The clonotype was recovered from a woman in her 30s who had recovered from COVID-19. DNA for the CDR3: TGTGCCAGCAGCCCCGGGACTAGCCCGTACAATGAGCAGTTCTTC. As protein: CASSPGTSPYNEQFF. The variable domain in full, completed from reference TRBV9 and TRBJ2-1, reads DSGVTQTPKHLITATGQRVTLRCSPRSGDLSVYWYQQSLDQGLQFLIQYYNGEERAKGNILERFSAQQFPDLHSELNLSSLELGDSALYFCASSPGTSPYNEQFFGPGTRLTVL.